Listed below are T cell receptor beta chains from one sample, sequenced in a study of T cells in Graves' hyperthyroidism and ophthalmopathy. A single record per CDR3 protein comes from TCRdb applying MiXCR to the multiplex PCR reads. The sample shows roughly 500,000 distinct CDR3 sequences, approximately 24% of them seen only once. The sample taken for sequencing was blood. All receptors derive from a woman in her twenties or thirties with Graves' ophthalmopathy. Each CDR3 is given without its conserved first and last residue. Clone size is given for some rows only: seen once, a few or many times, or a class if the clone is expanded.

V,J,size,CDR3
TRBV28,TRBJ1-1,-,ASSLRGLVTEAF
TRBV27,TRBJ2-7,many,ASSFGQGPSYEQY
TRBV19,TRBJ2-2,many,ASSPLWTDTGELF
TRBV6-2/TRBV6-3,TRBJ1-2,many,ASRSSNYGYT
TRBV3-1,TRBJ1-1,many,ASSHPMRTEAF
TRBV6-5,TRBJ2-7,few,ASSYGPNRGRNYEQY
TRBV6-1,TRBJ2-2,many,ASRGGGRSGELF
TRBV3-1,TRBJ1-1,few,ASSQDGRVGSWDTEAF
TRBV18,TRBJ1-1,few,ASSAGQGALDTEAF
TRBV3-1,TRBJ1-5,few,ASSQWEGDQPQH
TRBV15,TRBJ1-5,-,ATSSTMQPQH
TRBV19,TRBJ1-1,-,ASTRLGEAF
TRBV12-3/TRBV12-4,TRBJ1-1,-,ASSSLGTGGTEAF
TRBV29-1,TRBJ2-7,-,SVTPLTLPYEQY
TRBV7-8,TRBJ1-2,many,ASSLYLTRDSGYT
TRBV12-3/TRBV12-4,TRBJ1-2,-,ASSSRGLGANCGYT
TRBV12-3/TRBV12-4,TRBJ2-7,-,ASSTDYRTYEQY
TRBV30,TRBJ1-1,few,AWGMNTEAF
TRBV20-1,TRBJ1-5,-,SARDQGLYSNQPQH
TRBV7-2,TRBJ2-7,many,ASSLEWAGNEQY
TRBV27,TRBJ1-5,-,ASSPRPPGSWGNQPQH
TRBV12-3/TRBV12-4,TRBJ1-3,-,ASSPDRRPGNTIY
TRBV7-2,TRBJ2-7,few,ASRVAVSYEQY